A selection of T cell receptor beta chains follows, all from one sample in a study of blood T cell repertoires in COVID-19. Data came from immunoSEQ multiplex PCR; TCRdb stores just in-frame clones and leaves some out. The repertoire has 180,000 or so clones, 85% to 90% of them found once; the top ten carry 0.99%. The sample was peripheral blood. These receptors were obtained from a man between 18 and 35 years old with acute or convalescent COVID-19. Both conserved end residues are part of each CDR3. D genes are given only for firm matches. Clone size is given for some rows only: seen once, a few or many times, or a class if the clone is expanded.

J gene,clone size,V gene,CDR3 length,D gene,CDR3 DNA,CDR3 protein
TRBJ1-5,once,TRBV5-1,15,.,TGCGCCAGCAGCTTGCCAGGACTCGGCGGGCAGCCCCAGCATTTT,CASSLPGLGGQPQHF
TRBJ2-5,.,TRBV9,15,.,TGTGCCAGCAGCCCCCCGGGAGTGACTGGAGAGACCCAGTACTTC,CASSPPGVTGETQYF
TRBJ2-7,.,TRBV5-1,12,.,TGCGCCAGCAGTGACAGTGGGCACGAGCAGTACTTC,CASSDSGHEQYF
TRBJ2-7,.,TRBV7-6,16,TRBD1,TGTGCCAGCACCATAGGGGACAGGGGATCGCTCTACGAGCAGTACTTC,CASTIGDRGSLYEQYF
TRBJ2-1,.,TRBV19,16,TRBD1,TGTGCCAGTAGACCCCCGGGACAGGGGGTTTTCAATGAGCAGTTCTTC,CASRPPGQGVFNEQFF
TRBJ1-1,.,TRBV9,15,TRBD1,TGTGCCAGCAGCGCGTACCACAGGGGGAACACTGAAGCTTTCTTT,CASSAYHRGNTEAFF
TRBJ1-3,.,TRBV6-1,17,.,TGTGCCAGCAGTGGGTTCGAAAAGCGTGTCGGTAGAAACACCATATATTTT,CASSGFEKRVGRNTIYF
TRBJ2-7,.,TRBV27,11,.,TGTGCCAGCAGTCCCAGGGGCCCGACCCACTTC,CASSPRGPTHF
TRBJ2-5,.,TRBV29-1,12,TRBD1,TGCAGCGAAAGAGGGGACAGGGAGACCCAGTACTTC,CSERGDRETQYF
TRBJ1-5,.,TRBV18,14,.,TGTGCCAGCTCACCAGCAGGTTTGGGTCAGCCCCAGCATTTT,CASSPAGLGQPQHF
TRBJ2-7,.,TRBV25-1,14,.,TGTGCCAGCAGCCCGGACAGATACGCCTACGAGCAGTACTTC,CASSPDRYAYEQYF
TRBJ1-2,few,TRBV19,16,.,TGTGCCAGTAGCCCTAGGGAACAGACAGCTAACTATGGCTACACCTTC,CASSPREQTANYGYTF
TRBJ1-1,.,TRBV7-9,15,.,TGTGCCAGCAGCTTAATGGGCGGGACGAACACTGAAGCTTTCTTT,CASSLMGGTNTEAFF
TRBJ2-3,.,TRBV5-1,14,.,TGCGCCAGCAGCTTGGCTAGCGGCACAGATACGCAGTATTTT,CASSLASGTDTQYF
TRBJ1-1,few,TRBV30,12,.,TGTGCCTGGAACAAATTGAACACTGAAGCTTTCTTT,CAWNKLNTEAFF
TRBJ1-3,.,TRBV2,15,.,TGTGCCAGCAGTGAAGCCGCACCAGTGGGAAACACCATATATTTT,CASSEAAPVGNTIYF
TRBJ1-5,few,TRBV3-1/TRBV3-2,14,.,TGTGCCAGCAGCCAAGGGTGGGGGCAGCAGCCCCAGCATTTT,CASSQGWGQQPQHF
TRBJ2-1,.,TRBV4-1,19,TRBD2,TGCGCCAGCAGCCACCCGGGACTAGCGGGGGTAACCTCCTACAATGAGCAGTTCTTC,CASSHPGLAGVTSYNEQFF
TRBJ2-1,.,TRBV19,16,TRBD2,TGTGCCAGCCGTCTAGCGGGGGCTAGCTCCTACAATGAGCAGTTCTTC,CASRLAGASSYNEQFF
TRBJ2-1,once,TRBV30,14,TRBD1,TGTGCCTGGATCGACAGGGGGCGAAGCAATGAGCAGTTCTTC,CAWIDRGRSNEQFF
TRBJ1-5,.,TRBV2,15,.,TGTGCCAGCAGTGGACAGGTACATAGCAATCAGCCCCAGCATTTT,CASSGQVHSNQPQHF
TRBJ1-1,.,TRBV10-3,13,TRBD1,TGTGCCATCAGTGGTGGGACAGACCCTGAAGCTTTCTTT,CAISGGTDPEAFF
TRBJ1-2,.,TRBV6-5,13,TRBD1,TGTGCCAGCAGGGACAGGGGGTGGTATGGCTACACCTTC,CASRDRGWYGYTF
TRBJ2-2,.,TRBV30,14,TRBD2,TGTGCCTGGAGTGTTACTAGCGGAACCGGGGAGCTGTTTTTT,CAWSVTSGTGELFF
TRBJ1-3,.,TRBV19,15,TRBD1,TGTGCCAGTAGGCGGGACAGGTCATCTGGAAACACCATATATTTT,CASRRDRSSGNTIYF
TRBJ2-1,once,TRBV4-1,14,.,TGCGCCAGCAGCCAAGATGGCTTATACAATGAGCAGTTCTTC,CASSQDGLYNEQFF
TRBJ2-2,once,TRBV19,13,.,TGTGCCAGTAGTATGGACTTGACCGGGGAGCTGTTTTTT,CASSMDLTGELFF
TRBJ1-4,few,TRBV6-5,15,TRBD1,TGTGCCAGCACCCAAGGGGGACAGGGGGCTGAAAAACTGTTTTTT,CASTQGGQGAEKLFF
TRBJ2-5,.,TRBV25-1,13,.,TGTGCCAGCAGTGGGAGACAGACCTATCCCCAGTACTTC,CASSGRQTYPQYF
TRBJ1-5,.,TRBV5-1,15,.,TGCGCCAGCAGCTTGGAAGGGAGCGACTATCAGCCCCAGCATTTT,CASSLEGSDYQPQHF
TRBJ1-2,.,TRBV7-9,15,.,TGTGCCAGCAGCTTGCAGGGAGGTGGTGACTATGGCTACACCTTC,CASSLQGGGDYGYTF
TRBJ2-3,.,TRBV4-1,16,.,TGCGCCAGCAGCCAAGATCTAACGGGATTCACAGATACGCAGTATTTT,CASSQDLTGFTDTQYF
TRBJ1-4,.,TRBV10-1,14,TRBD1,TGCGCCAGCAGCCGGACAGGGCCGGATGAAAAACTGTTTTTT,CASSRTGPDEKLFF
TRBJ1-5,once,TRBV30,13,.,TGTGCCTGGAATCAGAGGAACAATCAGCCCCAGCATTTT,CAWNQRNNQPQHF
TRBJ2-1,few,TRBV11-3,15,TRBD1,TGTGCCAGCAGCCCAGGCCGAACAGGGGGCAATGAGCAGTTCTTC,CASSPGRTGGNEQFF
TRBJ1-6,few,TRBV18,16,.,TGTGCCAGCTCACAGGAACAGGGATCCGTTAATTCACCCCTCCACTTT,CASSQEQGSVNSPLHF
TRBJ1-2,.,TRBV4-1,16,TRBD1,TGCGCCAGCAGCCACGCCGGGACAGGACTTAACTATGGCTACACCTTC,CASSHAGTGLNYGYTF
TRBJ1-1,.,TRBV7-8,13,.,TGTGCCAGCAGCTCCTCAGGGGTAACTGAAGCTTTCTTT,CASSSSGVTEAFF
TRBJ2-3,.,TRBV5-4,16,TRBD2,TGTGCCAGCAGCTATCTTGCGGGGGGTGGGACAGATACGCAGTATTTT,CASSYLAGGGTDTQYF
TRBJ1-1,few,TRBV7-9,14,.,TGTGCCAGCAGTAATCAGGGGCGAGTCACTGAAGCTTTCTTT,CASSNQGRVTEAFF